Presented here are 12 T cell receptor beta chains from one specimen sequenced in a study of blood T cell repertoires in COVID-19. Clones were sequenced by immunoSEQ multiplex PCR, and TCRdb holds only the in-frame ones, with some missing. The sample shows about 140,000 clones, 65% to 85% of them seen only once. Sequenced: peripheral blood. The source is a human donor in a cohort sampled during active COVID-19.

Only one count was recorded for this clone. The chain joins TRBV6-4 to TRBJ1-1; 9 nucleotides match TRBD1. Germline CDR1 reads MRHNA; CDR2 reads SNTAGT. V shed 8 bases, J shed 5 bases, and the junction held 18 bases outside the gene matches. The CDR3 covers 17 residues. CDR3 region: CASLSRDRAEEITEAFF. The DNA for the CDR3 is TGTGCCAGCCTGTCCCGGGACAGGGCGGAAGAAATTACTGAAGCTTTCTTT.

The chain uses TRBV5-5 and TRBJ1-3, with D unresolved. This CDR3 is built from 17 residues. V was cut by 0 bases and J by 0 bases, with 13 bases left in between. CDR1 SGHKS and CDR2 YYEKEE come from the germline V gene (reference sequence). For the CDR3, the DNA is TGTGCCAGCAGCTTGGTTCGGACGGACTCCTCTGGAAACACCATATATTTT. Translated, it gives CASSLVRTDSSGNTIYF.

The chain is built from TRBV7-2 and TRBJ1-1; a possible D gene is TRBD1 (5 bases). CDR1 is SGHTA and CDR2 is FQGNSA in the germline V gene. The CDR3 has 15 amino acids. V was shortened by 0 bases and J by 3 bases, with 11 bases between the two germline ends. The CDR3 reads CASSLAGRRDTEAFF. CDR3 in DNA: TGTGCCAGCAGCTTAGCGGGGCGGAGGGACACTGAAGCTTTCTTT.

This sequence joins TRBV6-5 and TRBJ1-6, with D maybe TRBD1 (6 bases). Per germline, CDR1 MNHEY and CDR2 SVGAGI. The V end was cut by 9 bases, the J end by 0 bases, with 12 bases between. This CDR3 has 15 amino acids. The CDR3 is CASRGGTSYNSPLHF. The CDR3 coding sequence is TGTGCCAGTAGGGGGGGCACCTCCTATAATTCACCCCTCCACTTT.

The chain joins TRBV10-3 to TRBJ1-5; TRBD1 might be the D (6 bases). The V end lost 2 bases, the J end lost 10 bases, and 21 bases lay between the germline ends. Germline assignment: CDR1 ENHRY and CDR2 SYGVKD. The CDR3 covers 16 residues. CDR3 in amino acids: CAISEAPGTPRGPQHF. The CDR3 region has the DNA TGTGCCATCAGTGAGGCTCCCGGGACACCTAGGGGCCCCCAGCATTTT.

The rearrangement links TRBV18 to TRBJ1-3; D is undetermined. Germline values: CDR1 KGHSH, CDR2 LQKENI. V lost 3 bases and J lost 0, with 6 bases in between. CDR3 length: 14 amino acids. CDR3 in DNA: TGTGCCAGCTCACCTACAAGCTCTGGAAACACCATATATTTT. Amino acid sequence: CASSPTSSGNTIYF.

The V gene is TRBV7-2, the J gene TRBJ2-7; D perhaps matches TRBD1 (5 bases). The CDR3 has 14 amino acids. V gave up 2 bases and J gave up 5 bases, with 13 bases separating them. From germline, CDR1 is SGHTA and CDR2 FQGNSA. CDR3 bases: TGTGCCAGCAGCTTATCACAAGGGGTCCACGAGCAGTACTTC. It codes for CASSLSQGVHEQYF.

This clone was counted a few times. J is TRBJ2-7 and V is TRBV27; 8 nucleotides align to TRBD1. Germline V gene sequence: CDR1 MNHEY, CDR2 SMNVEV (reference sequence). This CDR3 is built from 14 residues. V shed 5 bases and J 3 bases; nucleotides not matched to a gene: 6. CDR3 coding DNA: TGTGCCAGCAGTCTACAGACAGGGGACTACGAGCAGTACTTC. Translated: CASSLQTGDYEQYF.

The CDR3 reads CASGPRGGTGLTEAFF. CDR3 DNA sequence: TGTGCCAGCGGCCCTAGAGGGGGGACAGGGCTCACTGAAGCTTTCTTT. V and J are TRBV5-4 and TRBJ1-1; 9 nucleotides line up with TRBD1. The V gene's germline CDR1 is SGHNT and CDR2 YYREEE (reference sequence). This CDR3 has 16 amino acids. The junction had 14 bases not matched to a gene; V was cut back by 7 bases and J by 4 bases. Together with reference TRBV5-4 and TRBJ1-1, the CDR3 gives the full variable domain: ETGVTQSPTHLIKTRGQQVTLRCSSQSGHNTVSWYQQALGQGPQFIFQYYREEENGRGNFPPRFSGLQFPNYSSELNVNALELDDSALYLCASGPRGGTGLTEAFFGQGTRLTVV.

V usage is TRBV19 and J usage is TRBJ2-1; TRBD1 might be the D (7 bases). V lost 2 bases and J 0 bases, leaving 17 bases between the germline ends. The CDR3 is 18 amino acids. Germline values: CDR1 LNHDA, CDR2 SQIVND (reference sequence). In nucleotides, the CDR3 is TGTGCCAGTAGTATATTGGGCTGGGGGGACAGCTCCTACAATGAGCAGTTCTTC. This encodes CASSILGWGDSSYNEQFF.

The genes are TRBV5-1 and TRBJ2-2, with 10 bases that match TRBD2. Unmatched junction bases numbered 3, after V lost 0 bases and J lost 4 bases. CDR1 is SGHRS, CDR2 YFSETQ, per germline. This CDR3 has 16 amino acids. Here the CDR3 DNA reads TGCGCCAGCAGCTTGGTCCTAGCGGGGGCCACCGGGGAGCTGTTTTTT. Translated, it gives CASSLVLAGATGELFF.

The chain combines TRBV3-1 (or the pseudogene TRBV3-2) with TRBJ1-6, with a tentative D call TRBD1 (6 bases). Germline V gene sequence: CDR1 LGHDT, CDR2 YNNKEL (reference sequence). Deletions cut 0 bases from V and 8 bases from J, with 20 bases between. CDR3 size: 18 residues. CDR3 in DNA: TGTGCCAGCAGCCAAGATCAAGTGTTTCAGGGGAGAGATTCACCCCTCCACTTT. Encoded protein: CASSQDQVFQGRDSPLHF.